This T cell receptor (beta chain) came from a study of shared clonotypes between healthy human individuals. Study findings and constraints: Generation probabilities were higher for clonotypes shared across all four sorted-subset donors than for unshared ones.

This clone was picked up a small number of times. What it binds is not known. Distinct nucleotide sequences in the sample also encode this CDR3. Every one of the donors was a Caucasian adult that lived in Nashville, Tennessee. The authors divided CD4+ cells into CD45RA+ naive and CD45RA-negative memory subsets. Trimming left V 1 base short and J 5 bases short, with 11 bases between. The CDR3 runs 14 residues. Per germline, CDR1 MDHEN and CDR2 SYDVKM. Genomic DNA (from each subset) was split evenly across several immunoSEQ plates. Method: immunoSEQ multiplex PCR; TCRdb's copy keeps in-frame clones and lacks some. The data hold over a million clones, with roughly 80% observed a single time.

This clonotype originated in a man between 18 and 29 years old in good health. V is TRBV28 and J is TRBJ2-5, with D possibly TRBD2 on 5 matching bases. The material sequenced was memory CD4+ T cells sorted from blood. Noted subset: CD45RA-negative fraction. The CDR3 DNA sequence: TGTGCCAGCAGTTTATTTGCGAGAGGGGAGACCCAGTACTTC. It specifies CASSLFARGETQYF.